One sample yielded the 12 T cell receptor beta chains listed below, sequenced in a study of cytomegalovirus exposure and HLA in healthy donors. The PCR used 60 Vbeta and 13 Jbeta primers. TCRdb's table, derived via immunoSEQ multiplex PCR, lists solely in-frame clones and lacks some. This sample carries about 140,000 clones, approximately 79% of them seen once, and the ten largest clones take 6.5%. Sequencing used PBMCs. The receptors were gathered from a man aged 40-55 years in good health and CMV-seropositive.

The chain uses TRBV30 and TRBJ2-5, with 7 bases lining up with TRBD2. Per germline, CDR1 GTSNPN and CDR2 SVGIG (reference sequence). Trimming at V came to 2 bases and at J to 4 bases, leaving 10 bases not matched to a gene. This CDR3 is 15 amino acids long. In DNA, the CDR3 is TGTGCCTGGAGTCCAACACAACTAGCGAGAGAGACCCAGTACTTC. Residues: CAWSPTQLARETQYF.

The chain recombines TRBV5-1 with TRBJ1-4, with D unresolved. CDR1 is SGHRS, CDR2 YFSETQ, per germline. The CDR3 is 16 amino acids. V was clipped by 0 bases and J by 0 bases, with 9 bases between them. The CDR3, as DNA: TGCGCCAGCAGCTTGGACGGGTTTGCAACTAATGAAAAACTGTTTTTT. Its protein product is CASSLDGFATNEKLFF.

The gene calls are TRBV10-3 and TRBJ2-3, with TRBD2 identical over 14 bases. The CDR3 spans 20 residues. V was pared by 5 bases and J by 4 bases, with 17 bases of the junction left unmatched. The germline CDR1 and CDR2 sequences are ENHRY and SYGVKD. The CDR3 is CAISPSGRRTSGRPADTQYF. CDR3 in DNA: TGTGCCATCAGTCCTTCGGGGCGGCGGACTAGCGGGAGGCCCGCAGATACGCAGTATTTT.

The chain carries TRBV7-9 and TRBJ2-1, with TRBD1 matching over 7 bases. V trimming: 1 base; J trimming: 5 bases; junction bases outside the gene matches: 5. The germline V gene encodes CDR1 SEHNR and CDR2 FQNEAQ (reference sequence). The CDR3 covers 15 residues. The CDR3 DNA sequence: TGTGCCAGCAGCTTAGAAGGGGGCGAAGACAATGAGCAGTTCTTC. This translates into CASSLEGGEDNEQFF.

CDR3 sequence: CAITPTGQGGNTIYF. As DNA, the CDR3 is TGTGCCATCACCCCGACCGGACAGGGCGGAAACACCATATATTTT. J is TRBJ1-3 and V is TRBV10-3, with 8 bases that match TRBD1. CDR3 size: 15 residues. V shed 7 bases, J shed 4 bases, and the junction held 9 bases outside the gene matches. In germline, CDR1 is ENHRY, CDR2 SYGVKD.

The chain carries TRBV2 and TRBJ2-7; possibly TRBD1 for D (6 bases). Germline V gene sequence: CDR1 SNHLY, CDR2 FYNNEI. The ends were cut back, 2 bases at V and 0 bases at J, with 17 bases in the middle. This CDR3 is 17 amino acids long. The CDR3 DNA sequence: TGTGCCAGCAGTGAAACTCTTGGGGGCTACCGCTCCTACGAGCAGTACTTC. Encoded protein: CASSETLGGYRSYEQYF.

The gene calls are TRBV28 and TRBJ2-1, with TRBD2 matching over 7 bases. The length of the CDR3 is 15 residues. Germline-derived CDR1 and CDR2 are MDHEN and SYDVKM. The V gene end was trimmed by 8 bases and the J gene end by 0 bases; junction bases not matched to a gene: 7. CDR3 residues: CASWGGGSSYNEQFF. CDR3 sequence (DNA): TGTGCCAGCTGGGGGGGAGGGAGCTCCTACAATGAGCAGTTCTTC. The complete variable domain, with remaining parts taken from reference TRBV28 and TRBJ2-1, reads DVKVTQSSRYLVKRTGEKVFLECVQDMDHENMFWYRQDPGLGLRLIYFSYDVKMKEKGDIPEGYSVSREKKERFSLILESASTNQTSMYLCASWGGGSSYNEQFFGPGTRLTVL.

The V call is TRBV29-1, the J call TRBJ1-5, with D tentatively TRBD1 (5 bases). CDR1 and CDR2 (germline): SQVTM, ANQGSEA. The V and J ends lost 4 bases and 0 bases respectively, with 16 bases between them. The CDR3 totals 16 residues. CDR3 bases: TGCAGCGTTGCCCTAATAGCGGGGGATAGCAATCAGCCCCAGCATTTT. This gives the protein CSVALIAGDSNQPQHF.

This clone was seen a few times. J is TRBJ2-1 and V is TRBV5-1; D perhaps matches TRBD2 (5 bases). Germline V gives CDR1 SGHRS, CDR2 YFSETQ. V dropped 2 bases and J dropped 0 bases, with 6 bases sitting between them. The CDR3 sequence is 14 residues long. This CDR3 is CASSFGISYNEQFF. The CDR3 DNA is TGCGCCAGCAGCTTCGGGATCTCCTACAATGAGCAGTTCTTC.

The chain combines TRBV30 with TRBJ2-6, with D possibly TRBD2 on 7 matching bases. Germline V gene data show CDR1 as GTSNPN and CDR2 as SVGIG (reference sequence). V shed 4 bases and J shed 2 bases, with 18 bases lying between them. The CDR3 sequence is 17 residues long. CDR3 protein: CAWIGGVTRPGANVLTF. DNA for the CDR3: TGTGCCTGGATAGGGGGGGTTACCCGGCCTGGGGCCAACGTCCTGACTTTC. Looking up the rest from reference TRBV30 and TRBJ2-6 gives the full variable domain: SQTIHQWPATLVQPVGSPLSLECTVEGTSNPNLYWYRQAAGRGLQLLFYSVGIGQISSEVPQNLSASRPQDRQFILSSKKLLLSDSGFYLCAWIGGVTRPGANVLTFGAGSRLTVL.

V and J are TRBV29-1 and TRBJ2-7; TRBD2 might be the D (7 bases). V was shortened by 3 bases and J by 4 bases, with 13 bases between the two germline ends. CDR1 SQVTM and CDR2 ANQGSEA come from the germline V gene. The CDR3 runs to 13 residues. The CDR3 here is CSVDVQGGYEQYF. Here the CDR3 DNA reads TGCAGCGTTGACGTACAGGGAGGGTACGAGCAGTACTTC.

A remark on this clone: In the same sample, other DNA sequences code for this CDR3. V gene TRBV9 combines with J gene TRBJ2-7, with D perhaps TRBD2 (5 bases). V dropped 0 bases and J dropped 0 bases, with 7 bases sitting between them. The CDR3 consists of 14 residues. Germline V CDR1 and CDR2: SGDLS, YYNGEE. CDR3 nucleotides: TGTGCCAGCAGCGTAGGTGGGAGCTCCTACGAGCAGTACTTC. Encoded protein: CASSVGGSSYEQYF.